A selection of T cell receptor beta chains follows, all from one sample in a study of blood T cell repertoires in COVID-19. Assay used: immunoSEQ multiplex PCR; TCRdb lists only in-frame clones, some missing. The sample consists of approximately 440,000 clones, roughly 88% of them appearing once. The sample was PBMCs or T cells enriched from blood (not recorded which). These receptors were obtained from a man aged 18 to 29 who had recovered from COVID-19. Each CDR3 is given with its conserved first and last residue. The D gene is left open where the match is weak. Clone size is given for some rows only: seen once, a few or many times, or a class if the clone is expanded.

TRBD1 TRBJ1-6 - TRBV27 CASRVGQGNNSPLHF TGTGCCAGCAGGGTGGGACAGGGAAATAATTCACCCCTCCACTTT
- TRBJ1-2 - TRBV7-3 CASSLGPTGDYGYTF TGTGCCAGCAGCTTAGGTCCGACCGGGGACTATGGCTACACCTTC
TRBD2 TRBJ2-3 - TRBV5-1 CASSSSGGPTDTQYF TGCGCCAGCAGCTCCAGCGGGGGGCCCACAGATACGCAGTATTTT
- TRBJ1-6 - TRBV18 CASLQGSYNSPLHF TGTGCCAGCTTACAGGGCTCCTATAATTCACCCCTCCACTTT
- TRBJ1-1 - TRBV12-3/TRBV12-4 CASSLAGGGEAFF TGTGCCAGCAGTTTAGCCGGGGGAGGGGAGGCTTTCTTT
TRBD2 TRBJ2-1 - TRBV5-1 CASSLETSGRLYEQFF TGCGCCAGCAGCTTGGAGACTAGCGGGAGATTATATGAGCAGTTCTTC
- TRBJ1-3 - TRBV7-3 CASSFDRGSGNTIYF TGTGCCAGCAGCTTCGACAGAGGCTCTGGAAACACCATATATTTT
- TRBJ1-5 - TRBV2 CASHRDPNMPQHF TGTGCCAGCCACCGGGATCCTAATATGCCCCAGCATTTT
TRBD1 TRBJ1-5 - TRBV5-6 CASSLGTGMGNQPQHF TGTGCCAGCAGCTTAGGGACAGGGATGGGCAATCAGCCCCAGCATTTT
- TRBJ1-6 - TRBV19 CASRDFDSPLHF TGTGCCAGTCGGGACTTCGATTCACCCCTCCACTTT
- TRBJ1-5 - TRBV12-3/TRBV12-4 CASGQLLNQPQHF TGTGCCAGCGGACAGCTTCTAAATCAGCCCCAGCATTTT
- TRBJ1-2 - TRBV29-1 CSLKIGTSGYTF TGCAGCCTCAAAATCGGGACATCAGGCTACACCTTC
TRBD1 TRBJ2-1 - TRBV19 CASRSGGLGNEQFF TGTGCCAGTAGGTCAGGGGGCCTTGGGAATGAGCAGTTCTTC
TRBD1 TRBJ1-5 - TRBV19 CASSYSRGSNQPQHF TGTGCCAGTAGTTACTCCAGGGGGAGCAATCAGCCCCAGCATTTT
- TRBJ1-4 - TRBV7-6 CASSLEPKRRGEKLFF TGTGCCAGCAGCTTAGAACCGAAGCGAAGGGGGGAAAAACTGTTTTTT
TRBD1 TRBJ2-3 - TRBV9 CASSVQGADTQYF TGTGCCAGCAGCGTACAGGGGGCTGATACGCAGTATTTT
TRBD1 TRBJ1-2 - TRBV28 CASTQGAYGYTF TGTGCCAGCACCCAGGGGGCGTATGGCTACACCTTC
- TRBJ2-5 - TRBV5-4 CASSLVSQETQYF TGTGCCAGCAGCTTGGTTAGCCAAGAGACCCAGTACTTC
TRBD2 TRBJ2-1 - TRBV11-1 CASSLGEGEQFF TGTGCCAGCAGCTTAGGGGAGGGCGAGCAGTTCTTC
- TRBJ1-1 - TRBV5-1 CASSLVGINTEAFF TGCGCCAGCAGCTTGGTTGGCATCAACACTGAAGCTTTCTTT
TRBD1 TRBJ1-2 - TRBV14 CASSNPTGGDGYTF TGTGCCAGCAGCAACCCGACAGGGGGCGATGGCTACACCTTC
TRBD1 TRBJ1-2 - TRBV10-3 CAISDPRDRGYGYTF TGTGCCATCAGTGATCCAAGGGACAGGGGGTATGGCTACACCTTC
- TRBJ1-5 - TRBV28 CASSFTDQPQHF TGTGCCAGCAGTTTTACTGATCAGCCCCAGCATTTT
- TRBJ2-1 - TRBV27 CASPPTRGSYNEQFF TGTGCCAGCCCTCCCACAAGAGGCTCCTACAATGAGCAGTTCTTC
- TRBJ1-5 - TRBV28 CASIKKGNQPQHF TGTGCCAGCATAAAGAAGGGGAATCAGCCCCAGCATTTT
- TRBJ1-2 - TRBV29-1 CSVVGRTQVDGYTF TGCAGCGTTGTAGGGAGGACCCAGGTCGATGGCTACACCTTC
- TRBJ2-2 few TRBV2 CASSQTGSNTGELFF TGTGCCAGCTCCCAGACAGGTTCGAACACCGGGGAGCTGTTTTTT
- TRBJ1-3 - TRBV7-9 CASSFFRGNTIYF TGTGCCAGCAGCTTTTTCCGGGGGAACACCATATATTTT
TRBD1 TRBJ2-7 - TRBV10-3 CAAKRTTGGQYF TGTGCCGCCAAGAGGACTACAGGGGGGCAGTACTTC
- TRBJ2-5 - TRBV29-1 CSVAQEETQYF TGCAGCGTTGCACAGGAAGAGACCCAGTACTTC
- TRBJ2-2 - TRBV9 CASSVGSGGELFF TGTGCCAGCAGCGTAGGGTCCGGCGGGGAGCTGTTTTTT
TRBD1 TRBJ2-2 - TRBV7-3 CASSSGQTLNTGELFF TGTGCCAGCAGCTCGGGACAGACCTTGAACACCGGGGAGCTGTTTTTT
TRBD1 TRBJ1-6 once TRBV28 CASTSGQVRSPLHF TGTGCCAGCACCTCAGGACAGGTTCGTTCACCCCTCCACTTT
- TRBJ1-6 - TRBV3-1/TRBV3-2 CASSQGGRVNSPLHF TGTGCCAGCAGCCAAGGCGGCAGGGTCAATTCACCCCTCCACTTT
- TRBJ1-1 - TRBV6-5 CASTRRGGTEAFF TGTGCCAGCACCCGCAGAGGGGGAACTGAAGCTTTCTTT
TRBD1 TRBJ1-3 - TRBV28 CASSFQTGMYGNTIYF TGTGCCAGCAGTTTCCAGACAGGGATGTACGGAAACACCATATATTTT
TRBD1 TRBJ1-2 - TRBV19 CASRTGGGYGYTF TGTGCCAGTAGGACAGGGGGAGGCTATGGCTACACCTTC
- TRBJ1-3 - TRBV5-1 CASSLIPQGSGGNTIYF TGCGCCAGCAGCTTGATCCCGCAGGGGTCGGGCGGAAACACCATATATTTT
- TRBJ1-2 once TRBV5-1 CASSLGQVAGYTF TGCGCCAGCAGCTTGGGACAGGTTGCCGGCTACACCTTC
- TRBJ2-7 - TRBV2 CASRVRDKGGEQYF TGTGCCAGCAGAGTCCGGGACAAAGGGGGCGAGCAGTACTTC
TRBD2 TRBJ2-4 - TRBV9 CASSVDPGLAGGLIQYF TGTGCCAGCAGCGTAGACCCGGGACTAGCGGGAGGTCTCATTCAGTACTTC
TRBD1 TRBJ1-6 - TRBV30 CAWSKGTGSPLHF TGTGCCTGGAGTAAGGGGACAGGTTCACCCCTCCACTTT
- TRBJ2-5 - TRBV4-2 CASSQPGSQETQYF TGTGCCAGCAGCCAGCCCGGGAGCCAAGAGACCCAGTACTTC
- TRBJ1-4 - TRBV18 CASSRGPDEKLFF TGTGCCAGCTCAAGGGGTCCCGATGAAAAACTGTTTTTT
- TRBJ2-7 - TRBV7-3 CASSPSGPTGYEQYF TGTGCCAGCAGCCCCTCCGGGCCAACAGGCTACGAGCAGTACTTC
TRBD1 TRBJ2-1 - TRBV3-1/TRBV3-2 CASSPPDRGSNEQFF TGTGCCAGCAGCCCCCCGGACAGGGGTAGCAATGAGCAGTTCTTC
- TRBJ1-2 - TRBV29-1 CSVVPGHSNYGYTF TGCAGCGTAGTACCGGGACACTCTAACTATGGCTACACCTTC
TRBD1 TRBJ2-7 - TRBV11-2 CASSSGWGTGVNEQYF TGTGCCAGCAGCTCCGGATGGGGGACAGGGGTTAACGAGCAGTACTTC
- TRBJ1-2 - TRBV5-1 CASKFRDTDWGYTF TGCGCCAGCAAGTTTAGGGACACTGACTGGGGCTACACCTTC
- TRBJ2-1 - TRBV9 CASSGSYYNEQFF TGTGCCAGCAGCGGAAGCTACTACAATGAGCAGTTCTTC
- TRBJ1-3 - TRBV2 CASSEGTPRNTIYF TGTGCCAGCAGTGAAGGCACTCCTCGAAACACCATATATTTT